The next 19 T cell receptor beta chains were all read from a single sample in a study of T cells in Graves' hyperthyroidism and ophthalmopathy. There were TCR beta CDR3 regions amplified from RNA transcripts. The HTBI primer set was used in a first-round RT-PCR of the TCR CDR3. MiXCR, applied by TCRdb to the multiplex PCR reads, yields one record per CDR3 protein. Among a few hundred thousand distinct CDR3 sequences, about 20% were seen once, and the ten largest hold around 54%. Sequenced input: blood. These receptors were taken from a woman in her seventies with Graves' ophthalmopathy.

The chain recombines TRBV6-2 or TRBV6-3 with TRBJ2-1; no reliable D call. There are 14 residues in the CDR3. The germline V gene has CDR1 MNHEY and CDR2 SVGEGT. CDR3 region: CVSSTESSYNEQFF. CDR3 DNA sequence: TGTGTCTCATCGACCGAGAGCTCCTACAATGAGCAGTTCTTC.

The chain links TRBV7-8 to TRBJ1-3, with D tentatively TRBD1 (5 bases). Germline V gives CDR1 SGHVS, CDR2 FQNEAQ. V shed 2 bases and J shed 1 base, with 12 bases lying between them. The CDR3 runs 16 residues. CDR3 nucleotide sequence: TGTGCCAGCAGCTTACAGGCTGGGGGATCTGGAAACACCATATATTTT. Amino acids: CASSLQAGGSGNTIYF.

This clonotype has at least ten counts. This chain links TRBV12-3 or TRBV12-4 with TRBJ2-3; TRBD2 matches at 9 bases. The CDR3 runs 17 residues. Trimming removed 1 base from V and 5 bases from J; junction bases left unmatched: 10. The CDR3 protein is CASSLVVASGNEDTQYF. For the CDR3, the DNA is TGTGCCAGCAGTTTAGTGGTGGCTAGCGGGAATGAAGATACGCAGTATTTT.

The chain has TRBV9 and TRBJ1-2, with TRBD1 identical over 7 bases. There are 16 residues in the CDR3. The V and J ends lost 3 bases and 4 bases, in that order; junction bases with no gene match: 12. CDR1 and CDR2 (germline): SGDLS, YYNGEE. The CDR3 region has the DNA TGTGCCAGCAGCGCGGTGGGGGACAGAACACTCTATGGCTACACCTTC. Translating gives CASSAVGDRTLYGYTF.

The CDR3 DNA reads as TGTGCCAGCAGCCCCCGGGACAGGGCAGAGACCCAGTACTTC. Protein sequence: CASSPRDRAETQYF. This chain joins TRBV11-1 and TRBJ2-5; TRBD1 matches at 9 bases. Trimming took 5 bases from V and 4 from J; bases not matched to a gene: 5. This CDR3 spans 14 amino acids. Germline assignment: CDR1 SGHAT and CDR2 FQDESV (reference sequence).

The chain uses TRBV6-1 and TRBJ2-7; 12 bases are a match to TRBD2. Germline V CDR1 and CDR2: MNHNS, SASEGT. V shed 11 bases, J shed 2 bases, and the junction held 4 bases outside the gene matches. The CDR3 has 13 residues. CDR3 DNA: TGTGCCGCACTAGCGGGAGGTCCCTACGAGCAGTACTTC. Amino acid sequence: CAALAGGPYEQYF.

This clonotype has at least ten counts. The chain links TRBV12-3 or TRBV12-4 to TRBJ2-5; 9 bases are shared with TRBD1. Unmatched junction bases numbered 4, after V lost 6 bases and J lost 5 bases. There are 13 residues in the CDR3. For the CDR3, the DNA is TGTGCCAGCAGCTCCGGGACAGGGGAGACCCAGTACTTC. Its translation is CASSSGTGETQYF.

CDR3 sequence: CASSPPRGEGRETQYF. The CDR3 DNA reads as TGTGCCAGCAGCCCCCCCCGAGGGGAGGGCCGCGAGACCCAGTACTTC. The chain carries TRBV12-3 or TRBV12-4 and TRBJ2-5; 7 nucleotides line up with TRBD2. This CDR3 is 16 amino acids long. V lost 6 bases to trimming and J lost 5 bases; unmatched junction nucleotides: 15.

This clonotype has a count of ten or more. The chain couples TRBV2 to TRBJ2-2; no definite D call. The CDR3 length is 15 residues. V was clipped by 3 bases and J by 4 bases, with 12 bases between them. Germline CDR1 and CDR2: SNHLY and FYNNEI. For the CDR3, the DNA is TGTGCCAGCAGTGATGGACGGGCGCCCACCGGGGAGCTGTTTTTT. Translating it yields CASSDGRAPTGELFF.

This chain connects TRBV18 to TRBJ1-2; perhaps TRBD1 as D (5 bases). This CDR3 region has 14 residues. In germline, CDR1 is KGHSH, CDR2 LQKENI. V gave up 3 bases and J gave up 4 bases, with 12 bases separating them. The CDR3 loop reads CASSPNEGTYGYTF. The CDR3 coding sequence is TGTGCCAGCTCACCCAACGAGGGGACCTATGGCTACACCTTC.

This clonotype was found many times. CDR3 bases: TGTGCCAGCAGCTTAACGGACTTATACACCGGGGAGCTGTTTTTT. Its protein product is CASSLTDLYTGELFF. The chain uses TRBV7-2 and TRBJ2-2, with D tentatively TRBD2 (5 bases). V was clipped by 2 bases and J by 3 bases, with 10 bases between them. Per germline, CDR1 SGHTA and CDR2 FQGNSA. The CDR3 consists of 15 residues. Full variable domain (outside the CDR3, taken from reference TRBV7-2 and TRBJ2-2): GAGVSQSPSNKVTEKGKDVELRCDPISGHTALYWYRQSLGQGLEFLIYFQGNSAPDKSGLPSDRFSAERTGGSVSTLTIQRTQQEDSAVYLCASSLTDLYTGELFFGEGSRLTVL.

The J gene is TRBJ2-7, the V gene TRBV3-1; 7 positions match TRBD2. J was trimmed by 6 bases and V by 3 bases; bases with no gene match: 8. This CDR3 comprises 14 residues. The germline CDR1 and CDR2 sequences are LGHDT and YNNKEL (reference sequence). The CDR3 sequence: CASSQSSGPCEQYF. In DNA form, the CDR3 reads TGTGCCAGCAGCCAGTCTAGCGGACCCTGCGAGCAGTACTTC.

The chain uses TRBV20-1 and TRBJ1-2, with TRBD1 as a possible D gene (5 bases). V lost 6 bases, J lost 7 bases, and 12 bases lay in between. From germline, CDR1 is DFQATT and CDR2 SNEGSKA (reference sequence). The CDR3 loop spans 11 amino acids. This chain's CDR3 is CSAIGGGGYTF. The CDR3 DNA reads TGCAGTGCGATTGGGGGGGGTGGCTACACCTTC.

There are a few counts of this clonotype. J is TRBJ1-4 and V is TRBV7-9, with D perhaps matching TRBD1 (6 bases). V lost 5 bases and J lost 4, with 11 bases in between. The CDR3 loop spans 14 amino acids. CDR1 SEHNR and CDR2 FQNEAQ come from the germline V gene (reference sequence). CDR3 amino acids: CASSLRGGNEKLFF. The CDR3 DNA is TGTGCCAGCAGCCTCAGGGGAGGTAATGAAAAACTGTTTTTT.

There are many counts of this clonotype. This rearrangement joins TRBV28 to TRBJ2-5; the match to TRBD2 covers 14 bases. V dropped 6 bases and J dropped 3; count of bases not matched to a gene: 12. CDR1 is MDHEN and CDR2 is SYDVKM in the germline V gene. This CDR3 comprises 18 residues. In nucleotides, the CDR3 is TGTGCCAGCAGCTCCGGACTAGCGGGAGGTCGTGGTAAAGAGACCCAGTACTTC. Residues: CASSSGLAGGRGKETQYF.

The table lists this clonotype with many counts. This rearrangement joins TRBV12-3 or TRBV12-4 to TRBJ1-5; D gene unclear. The V end was cut by 5 bases, the J end by 9 bases, with 14 bases between. The CDR3 is 13 residues long. Here the CDR3 DNA reads TGTGCCAGCAGTCGCTCTGAAAATTTGCCCCAGCATTTT. As protein: CASSRSENLPQHF.

Only a few counts were recorded for this clonotype. The rearrangement joins TRBV11-2 to TRBJ1-1; 12 nucleotides align to TRBD1. CDR3 size: 16 residues. Germline lookup yields CDR1 SGHAT and CDR2 FQNNGV. V lost 3 bases and J lost 0; bases outside the gene matches: 2. CDR3 amino acids: CASSFGTGGLNTEAFF. The CDR3 nucleotides are TGTGCCAGCAGCTTCGGGACAGGGGGCCTGAACACTGAAGCTTTCTTT.

The chain uses TRBV28 and TRBJ2-7; 8 positions match TRBD2. CDR1 MDHEN and CDR2 SYDVKM come from the germline V gene. V lost 8 bases to trimming and J lost 6 bases; unmatched junction nucleotides: 9. This CDR3 has 13 residues. In DNA form, the CDR3 reads TGTGCCAGCTCACCCGGGACTAGTCGCGAGCAGTACTTC. Translating gives CASSPGTSREQYF.

This clonotype has only a few counts. V and J are TRBV19 and TRBJ2-1, with D possibly being TRBD2 (7 bases). The CDR3 has 15 residues. Germline CDR1 and CDR2: LNHDA and SQIVND (reference sequence). V was clipped by 3 bases and J by 7 bases, with 16 bases between them. Here the CDR3 DNA reads TGTGCCAGTAGTATGGGGTCGGCGGGGGCGAATGAGCAGTTCTTC. This codes for CASSMGSAGANEQFF.